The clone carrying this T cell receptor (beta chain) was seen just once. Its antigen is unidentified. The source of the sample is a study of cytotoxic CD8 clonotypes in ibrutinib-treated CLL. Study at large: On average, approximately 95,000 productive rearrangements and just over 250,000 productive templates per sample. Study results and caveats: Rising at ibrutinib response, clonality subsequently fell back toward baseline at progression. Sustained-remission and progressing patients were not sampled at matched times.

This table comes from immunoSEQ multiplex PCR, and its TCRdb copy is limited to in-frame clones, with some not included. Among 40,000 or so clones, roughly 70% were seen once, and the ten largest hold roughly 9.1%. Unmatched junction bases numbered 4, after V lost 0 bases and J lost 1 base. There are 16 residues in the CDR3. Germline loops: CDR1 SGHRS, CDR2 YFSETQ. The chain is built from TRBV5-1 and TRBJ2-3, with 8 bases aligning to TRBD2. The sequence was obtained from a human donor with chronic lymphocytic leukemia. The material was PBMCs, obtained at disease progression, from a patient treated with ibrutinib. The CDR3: CASSLAAGGRTDTQYF. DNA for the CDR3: TGCGCCAGCAGCTTGGCCGCGGGGGGCCGCACAGATACGCAGTATTTT.